These 24 T cell receptor beta chains originate from one sample sequenced in a study of blood T cell repertoires in COVID-19. Some clones are missing from TCRdb's copy, which holds only in-frame ones; the method was immunoSEQ multiplex PCR. The sample comprises 300,000 or so clones, 87% of which are singletons, and about 6% rests with the top ten. Source material: PBMCs or T cells enriched from blood (not recorded which). These receptors all stem from a woman aged 30 to 39 who had recovered from COVID-19.

The rearrangement joins TRBV5-4 to TRBJ2-2, with TRBD2 as a possible D gene (6 bases). V lost 4 bases and J 3 bases, leaving 16 bases between the germline ends. The CDR3 totals 16 residues. Germline CDR1 SGHNT, CDR2 YYREEE (reference sequence). The CDR3 nucleotides read TGTGCCAGCAGCCTTCTTGGCGGGGCTTACACCGGGGAGCTGTTTTTT. It is translated as CASSLLGGAYTGELFF.

Points on this clone: One end of the junction fails to match germline, which may point to a read error. The CDR3 sequence is CSASTGDRGEGNNGYTF. CDR3 sequence (DNA): TGCAGTGCTAGTACGGGGGACAGGGGTGAGGGTAACAATGGCTACACCTTC. The chain recombines TRBV20-1 with TRBJ1-2, with 10 nucleotides matching TRBD1. This CDR3 comprises 17 residues. Germline loops: CDR1 DFQATT, CDR2 SNEGSKA (reference sequence).

The J gene is TRBJ1-5, the V gene TRBV6-5; D not resolved. Deletions cut 11 bases from V and 6 bases from J, with 14 bases between. The CDR3 runs to 12 residues. CDR1 is MNHEY and CDR2 is SVGAGI in the germline V gene. CDR3 coding DNA: TGTGCCTCACGGGGAGTTGGTCAGCCCCAGCATTTT. Protein product: CASRGVGQPQHF.

This chain joins TRBV3-1 (or the pseudogene TRBV3-2) and TRBJ2-1; 13 nucleotides line up with TRBD2. Germline V gene data show CDR1 as LGHDT and CDR2 as YNNKEL (reference sequence). CDR3 length: 16 residues. The V and J ends lost 4 bases and 2 bases, in that order; junction bases with no gene match: 2. The CDR3 sequence: CASSRGTSGTYNEQFF. Here the CDR3 DNA reads TGTGCCAGCAGCCGAGGGACTAGCGGGACCTACAATGAGCAGTTCTTC.

Only one count was recorded for this clone. Here the CDR3 DNA reads TGTGCCAGCAGTTTTGGGGGGGCCCCCTTCTATGGCTACACCTTC. Its translation is CASSFGGAPFYGYTF. The chain combines TRBV27 with TRBJ1-2; D might be TRBD1 (6 bases). The ends were cut back, 3 bases at V and 4 bases at J, with 15 bases in the middle. CDR1 is MNHEY and CDR2 is SMNVEV in the germline V gene (reference sequence). The CDR3 sequence is 15 residues long.

This clone was seen a handful of times. V and J are TRBV27 and TRBJ2-1; the match to TRBD2 covers 10 bases. V lost 10 bases to trimming and J lost 6 bases; unmatched junction nucleotides: 15. Looked up from germline, CDR1 is MNHEY and CDR2 is SMNVEV (reference sequence). This CDR3 is 16 amino acids long. The CDR3 here is CATVRMSGGAFNEQFF. The CDR3 DNA follows: TGTGCCACCGTCAGGATGAGCGGGGGGGCCTTCAATGAGCAGTTCTTC.

The rearrangement links TRBV9 to TRBJ1-6; 8 nucleotides match TRBD1. Trimming cost V 4 bases and J 7 bases; bases outside gene matches: 7. This CDR3 region has 15 residues. CDR1 and CDR2 from the germline V gene are SGDLS and YYNGEE. The chain's CDR3 is CASSPGTGDNSPLHF. Written as DNA, the CDR3 is TGTGCCAGCAGCCCCGGGACAGGAGACAATTCACCCCTCCACTTT. Together with reference TRBV9 and TRBJ1-6, the CDR3 gives the full variable domain: DSGVTQTPKHLITATGQRVTLRCSPRSGDLSVYWYQQSLDQGLQFLIQYYNGEERAKGNILERFSAQQFPDLHSELNLSSLELGDSALYFCASSPGTGDNSPLHFGNGTRLTVT.

The chain combines TRBV19 with TRBJ2-3, with TRBD1 matching over 7 bases. Germline V gene lookup returns CDR1 LNHDA and CDR2 SQIVND (reference sequence). After removal of 6 bases from V and 4 bases from J, the junction contained 10 bases not matched to a gene. This CDR3 comprises 15 residues. The CDR3 spells CASRTGFGGADTQYF. DNA of the CDR3: TGTGCCAGTAGGACAGGGTTTGGTGGGGCAGATACGCAGTATTTT.

The gene calls are TRBV6-5 and TRBJ2-7, with TRBD1 matching 9 bases. The germline V gene has CDR1 MNHEY and CDR2 SVGAGI. The CDR3 is 14 residues long. V dropped 6 bases and J dropped 3; count of bases not matched to a gene: 6. CDR3 sequence reads: CASRRQDRGYEQYF. The DNA of the CDR3 is TGTGCCAGCAGACGCCAGGACAGGGGCTACGAGCAGTACTTC.

This clone has ten or more counts. The J gene is TRBJ1-2, the V gene TRBV12-3 or TRBV12-4; no clear D. CDR3 size: 11 residues. The ends were cut back, 4 bases at V and 6 bases at J, with 6 bases in the middle. The CDR3 DNA sequence: TGTGCCAGCAGTTCTCCTAATGGCTACACCTTC. This sequence encodes CASSSPNGYTF.

This chain joins TRBV3-1 (or the pseudogene TRBV3-2) and TRBJ2-5, with 14 bases lining up with TRBD2. Trimming took 2 bases from V and 9 from J; bases not matched to a gene: 2. CDR1 is LGHDT, CDR2 YNNKEL, per germline (reference sequence). This CDR3 comprises 14 residues. CDR3 sequence reads: CASSQQGLAGAQYF. The CDR3 DNA is TGTGCCAGCAGCCAACAGGGACTAGCGGGGGCCCAGTACTTC.

The chain employs TRBV30 and TRBJ1-1; TRBD1 matches at 8 bases. Unmatched junction bases numbered 7, after V lost 0 bases and J lost 1 base. This CDR3 contains 16 residues. Germline V CDR1 and CDR2: GTSNPN, SVGIG (reference sequence). The CDR3 DNA reads as TGTGCCTGGAGTGTGTACAGGGGGGAGAGGAACACTGAAGCTTTCTTT. Protein sequence: CAWSVYRGERNTEAFF.

The genes are TRBV30 and TRBJ2-3, with 10 bases identical to TRBD2. The trim removed 3 bases at V and 0 bases at J, leaving 3 bases unmatched. The CDR3 spans 15 residues. Looked up from germline, CDR1 is GTSNPN and CDR2 is SVGIG (reference sequence). This CDR3 reads CAWRRGLASTDTQYF. The DNA of the CDR3 is TGTGCCTGGAGGCGGGGACTAGCGAGCACAGATACGCAGTATTTT.

V and J are TRBV7-9 and TRBJ2-7; perhaps TRBD2 as D (5 bases). There are 14 residues in the CDR3. Germline assignment: CDR1 SEHNR and CDR2 FQNEAQ (reference sequence). Between the trimmed V and J ends, which lost 8 bases and 2 bases, there was a span of 16 bases. The chain's CDR3 is CASVKGEYPYEQYF. The CDR3 DNA is TGTGCCAGCGTCAAGGGAGAGTACCCCTACGAGCAGTACTTC.

The chain carries TRBV29-1 and TRBJ2-5; 7 positions agree with TRBD1. The CDR3 is made up of 13 amino acids. Trimming removed 3 bases from V and 9 bases from J; junction bases left unmatched: 10. Looked up from germline, CDR1 is SQVTM and CDR2 is ANQGSEA. As DNA, the CDR3 is TGCAGCGTTGAGGGGACAGACCTTGGGGCCCAGTACTTC. Translated, it gives CSVEGTDLGAQYF. Variable domain in full (rest from reference TRBV29-1 and TRBJ2-5): SAVISQKPSRDICQRGTSLTIQCQVDSQVTMMFWYRQQPGQSLTLIATANQGSEATYESGFVIDKFPISRPNLTFSTLTVSNMSPEDSSIYLCSVEGTDLGAQYFGPGTRLLVL.

The chain carries TRBV4-1 and TRBJ1-2; 10 bases are a match to TRBD1. V trimming: 5 bases; J trimming: 1 base; junction bases outside the gene matches: 13. The CDR3 is 18 residues long. CDR1 is MGHRA, CDR2 YSYEKL, per germline. The CDR3 sequence: CASSGRKGQGPDNYGYTF. CDR3 DNA sequence: TGCGCCAGCAGCGGAAGGAAGGGACAGGGGCCGGATAACTATGGCTACACCTTC.

The chain uses TRBV15 and TRBJ1-2; D gene ambiguous. Germline loops: CDR1 LNHNV, CDR2 YYDKDF (reference sequence). This CDR3 is 15 amino acids long. V gave up 0 bases and J gave up 5 bases, with 13 bases separating them. CDR3 DNA sequence: TGTGCCACCAGCAGAGATCTGGCAAACGATTATGGCTACACCTTC. Translation: CATSRDLANDYGYTF.

The J gene is TRBJ2-3, the V gene TRBV25-1, with TRBD2 matching 11 bases. CDR3 size: 16 residues. The germline V gene has CDR1 MGHDK and CDR2 SYGVNS. The V segment lost 3 bases and the J segment 6 bases; nucleotides outside the gene matches: 8. The CDR3 coding sequence is TGTGCCAGCAGTGAGCTAGCGGGGGGTCTCGTCGATACGCAGTATTTT. Amino acids: CASSELAGGLVDTQYF.

This rearrangement joins TRBV19 to TRBJ1-2, with D uncertain. CDR1 and CDR2 (germline): LNHDA, SQIVND (reference sequence). The CDR3 covers 13 residues. The V end was cut by 6 bases, the J end by 5 bases, with 13 bases between. The CDR3 sequence is CASRPGVGYGYTF. The DNA of the CDR3 is TGTGCCAGTAGGCCCGGGGTGGGGTATGGCTACACCTTC.

The V and J genes are TRBV24-1 and TRBJ2-5; 7 nucleotides line up with TRBD1. Trimming cost V 2 bases and J 2 bases; bases outside gene matches: 7. CDR1 KGHDR and CDR2 SFDVKD come from the germline V gene. The CDR3 is made up of 16 amino acids. This chain's CDR3 is CATSDSRGGFQETQYF. CDR3 bases: TGTGCCACCAGTGATTCCCGAGGGGGCTTTCAAGAGACCCAGTACTTC.

The chain links TRBV29-1 to TRBJ1-1; possibly TRBD1 for D (5 bases). This CDR3 is built from 13 residues. Germline CDR1 and CDR2: SQVTM and ANQGSEA. V lost 1 base to trimming and J lost 11 bases, with 17 bases between them. The CDR3 protein is CSVEGWGPRRAFF. In DNA form, the CDR3 reads TGCAGCGTTGAAGGGTGGGGCCCACGTCGGGCTTTCTTT.

V gene TRBV6-5 combines with J gene TRBJ2-5; 8 nucleotides match TRBD1. In germline, CDR1 is MNHEY, CDR2 SVGAGI. The V gene end was trimmed by 10 bases and the J gene end by 6 bases; junction bases not matched to a gene: 10. The length of the CDR3 is 13 residues. CDR3 protein: CATERTGLKTQYF. The CDR3, as DNA: TGTGCCACCGAACGGACAGGGCTTAAGACCCAGTACTTC.

The rearrangement links TRBV6-1 to TRBJ1-2; D is uncertain. The CDR3 extends over 16 amino acids. Germline assignment: CDR1 MNHNS and CDR2 SASEGT. Trimming stripped 0 bases from V and 3 bases from J, with 14 bases between. CDR3 sequence (DNA): TGTGCCAGCAGTGAAGCGCTTTATGACAATTACTATGGCTACACCTTC. It specifies CASSEALYDNYYGYTF.

The V call is TRBV24-1, the J call TRBJ2-7; D is uncertain. Per the germline V gene, CDR1 is KGHDR and CDR2 is SFDVKD. V dropped 6 bases and J dropped 3 bases, with 11 bases sitting between them. This CDR3 region has 13 residues. The CDR3 DNA follows: TGTGCCACCAGTCACCCCCCGGGCTACGAGCAGTACTTC. It encodes CATSHPPGYEQYF.